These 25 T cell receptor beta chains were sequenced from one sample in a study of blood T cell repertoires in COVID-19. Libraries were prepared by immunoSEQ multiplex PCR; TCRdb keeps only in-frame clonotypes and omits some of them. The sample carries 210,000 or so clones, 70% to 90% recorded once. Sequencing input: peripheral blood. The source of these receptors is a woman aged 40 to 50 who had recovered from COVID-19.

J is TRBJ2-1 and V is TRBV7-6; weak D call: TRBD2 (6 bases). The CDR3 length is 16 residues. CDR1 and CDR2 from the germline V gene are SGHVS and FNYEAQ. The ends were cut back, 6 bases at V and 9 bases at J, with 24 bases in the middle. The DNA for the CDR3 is TGTGCCAGCAGTCCCAGGTCGGCTAGCGCCCGAGGTGAGCAGTTCTTC. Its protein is CASSPRSASARGEQFF.

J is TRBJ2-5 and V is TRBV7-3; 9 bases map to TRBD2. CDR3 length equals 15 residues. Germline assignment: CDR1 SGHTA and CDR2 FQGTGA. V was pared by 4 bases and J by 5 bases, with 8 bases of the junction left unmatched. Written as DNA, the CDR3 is TGTGCCAGCAGCTCCTCTAGCGGGATCGGTGAGACCCAGTACTTC. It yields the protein CASSSSSGIGETQYF.

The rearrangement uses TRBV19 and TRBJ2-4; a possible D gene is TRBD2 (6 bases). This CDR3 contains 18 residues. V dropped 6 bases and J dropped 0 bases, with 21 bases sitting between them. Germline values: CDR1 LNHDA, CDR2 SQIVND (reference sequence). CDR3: CASRNRSGETIAKNIQYF. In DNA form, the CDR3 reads TGTGCCAGTAGAAATCGTTCGGGGGAAACGATAGCCAAAAACATTCAGTACTTC.

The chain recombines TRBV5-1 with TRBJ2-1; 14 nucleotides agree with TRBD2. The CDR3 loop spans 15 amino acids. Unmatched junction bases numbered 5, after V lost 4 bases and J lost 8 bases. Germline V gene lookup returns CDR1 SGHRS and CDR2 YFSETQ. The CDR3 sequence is CASSGGLAGVDEQFF. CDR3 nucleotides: TGCGCCAGCAGCGGGGGACTAGCGGGAGTAGATGAGCAGTTCTTC. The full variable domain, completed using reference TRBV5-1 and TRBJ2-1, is KAGVTQTPRYLIKTRGQQVTLSCSPISGHRSVSWYQQTPGQGLQFLFEYFSETQRNKGNFPGRFSGRQFSNSRSEMNVSTLELGDSALYLCASSGGLAGVDEQFFGPGTRLTVL.

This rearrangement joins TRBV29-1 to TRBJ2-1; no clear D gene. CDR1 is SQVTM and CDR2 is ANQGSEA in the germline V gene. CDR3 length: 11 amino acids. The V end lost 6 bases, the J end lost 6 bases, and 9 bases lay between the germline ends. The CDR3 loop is CSVPFSNEQFF. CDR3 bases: TGCAGCGTGCCTTTCAGCAATGAGCAGTTCTTC.

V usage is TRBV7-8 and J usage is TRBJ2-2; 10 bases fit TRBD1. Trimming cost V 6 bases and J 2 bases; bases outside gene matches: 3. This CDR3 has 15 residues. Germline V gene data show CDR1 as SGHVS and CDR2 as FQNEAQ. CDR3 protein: CASRDRGRNTGELFF. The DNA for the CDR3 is TGTGCCAGCAGGGACAGGGGGAGAAACACCGGGGAGCTGTTTTTT.

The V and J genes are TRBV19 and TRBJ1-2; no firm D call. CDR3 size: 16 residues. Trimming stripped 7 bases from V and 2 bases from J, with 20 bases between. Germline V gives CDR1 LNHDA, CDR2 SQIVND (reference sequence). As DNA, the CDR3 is TGTGCCAGTACTAGAAAGGCAGGAGGTCGCAACTATGGCTACACCTTC. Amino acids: CASTRKAGGRNYGYTF.

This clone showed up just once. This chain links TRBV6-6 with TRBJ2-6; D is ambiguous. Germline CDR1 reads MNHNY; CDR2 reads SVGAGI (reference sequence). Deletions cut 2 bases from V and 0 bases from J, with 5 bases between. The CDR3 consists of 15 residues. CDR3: CASSYPLSGANVLTF. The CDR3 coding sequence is TGTGCCAGCAGTTACCCCCTCTCTGGGGCCAACGTCCTGACTTTC.

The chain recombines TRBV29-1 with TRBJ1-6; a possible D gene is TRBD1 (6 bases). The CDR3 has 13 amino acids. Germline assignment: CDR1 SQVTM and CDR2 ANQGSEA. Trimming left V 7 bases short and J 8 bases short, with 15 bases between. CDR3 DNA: TGCAGCGCCGCTACAGGGAGGGATTCACCCCTCCACTTT. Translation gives CSAATGRDSPLHF.

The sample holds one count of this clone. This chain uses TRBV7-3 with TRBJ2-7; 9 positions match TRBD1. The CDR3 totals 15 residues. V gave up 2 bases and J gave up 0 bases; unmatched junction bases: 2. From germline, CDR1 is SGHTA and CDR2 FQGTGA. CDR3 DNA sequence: TGTGCCAGCAGCTTAGGGACAGGGAGCTCCTACGAGCAGTACTTC. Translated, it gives CASSLGTGSSYEQYF.

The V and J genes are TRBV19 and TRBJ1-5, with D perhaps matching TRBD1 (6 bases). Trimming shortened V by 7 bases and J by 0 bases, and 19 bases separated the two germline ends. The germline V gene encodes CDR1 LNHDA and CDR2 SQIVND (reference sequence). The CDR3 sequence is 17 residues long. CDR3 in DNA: TGTGCCAGTACTAACGACGGGACAAGTAATAGCAATCAGCCCCAGCATTTT. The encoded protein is CASTNDGTSNSNQPQHF.

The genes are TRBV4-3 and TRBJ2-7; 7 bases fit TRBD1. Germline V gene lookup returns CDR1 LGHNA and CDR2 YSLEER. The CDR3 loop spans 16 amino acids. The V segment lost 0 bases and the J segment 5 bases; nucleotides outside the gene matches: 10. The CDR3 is CASSQDHDRVRNEQYF. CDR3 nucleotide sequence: TGCGCCAGCAGCCAAGATCATGACAGGGTGCGGAACGAGCAGTACTTC.

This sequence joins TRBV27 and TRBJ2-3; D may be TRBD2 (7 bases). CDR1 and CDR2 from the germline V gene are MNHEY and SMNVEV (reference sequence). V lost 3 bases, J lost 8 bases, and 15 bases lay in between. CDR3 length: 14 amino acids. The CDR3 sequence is CASSLRTRGGTQYF. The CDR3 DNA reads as TGTGCCAGCAGTTTGCGGACGAGGGGGGGTACGCAGTATTTT.

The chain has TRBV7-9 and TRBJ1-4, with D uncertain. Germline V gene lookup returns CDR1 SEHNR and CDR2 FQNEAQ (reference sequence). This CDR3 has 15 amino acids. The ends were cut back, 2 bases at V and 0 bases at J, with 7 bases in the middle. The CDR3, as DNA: TGTGCCAGCAGCTTACTTCTTACAACTAATGAAAAACTGTTTTTT. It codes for CASSLLLTTNEKLFF.

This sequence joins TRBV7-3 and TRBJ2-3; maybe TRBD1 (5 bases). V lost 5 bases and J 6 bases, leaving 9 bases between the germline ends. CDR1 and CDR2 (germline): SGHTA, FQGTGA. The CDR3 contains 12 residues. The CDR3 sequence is CASSDSSDTQYF. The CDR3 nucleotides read TGTGCCAGCAGCGACAGCTCGGATACGCAGTATTTT.

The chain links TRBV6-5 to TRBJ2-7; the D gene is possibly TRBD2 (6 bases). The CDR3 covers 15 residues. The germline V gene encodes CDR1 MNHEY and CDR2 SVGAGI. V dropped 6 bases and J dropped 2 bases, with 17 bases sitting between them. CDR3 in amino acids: CASSREAILAYEQYF. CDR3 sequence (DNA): TGTGCCAGCAGCAGGGAGGCGATTTTGGCCTACGAGCAGTACTTC.

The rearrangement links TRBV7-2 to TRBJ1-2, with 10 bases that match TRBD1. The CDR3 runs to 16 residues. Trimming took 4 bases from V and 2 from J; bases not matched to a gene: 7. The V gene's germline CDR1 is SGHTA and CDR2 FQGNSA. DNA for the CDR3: TGTGCCAGCAGCTACGGGACAGGGGAAGAAAACTATGGCTACACCTTC. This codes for CASSYGTGEENYGYTF.

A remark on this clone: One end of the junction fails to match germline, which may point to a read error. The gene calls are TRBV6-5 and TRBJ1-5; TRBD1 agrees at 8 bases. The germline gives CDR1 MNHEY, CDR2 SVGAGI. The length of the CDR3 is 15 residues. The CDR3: CASSRTGSSSQPQHF. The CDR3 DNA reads TGTGCCAGCAGTAGGACAGGGAGCAGCAGTCAGCCCCAGCATTTT.

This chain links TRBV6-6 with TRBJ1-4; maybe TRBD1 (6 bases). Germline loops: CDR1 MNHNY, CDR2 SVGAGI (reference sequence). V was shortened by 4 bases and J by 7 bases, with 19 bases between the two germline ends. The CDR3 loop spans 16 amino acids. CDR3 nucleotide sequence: TGTGCCAGCAGTTTCCTCAGACAGGACCACACTGAAAAACTGTTTTTT. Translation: CASSFLRQDHTEKLFF.

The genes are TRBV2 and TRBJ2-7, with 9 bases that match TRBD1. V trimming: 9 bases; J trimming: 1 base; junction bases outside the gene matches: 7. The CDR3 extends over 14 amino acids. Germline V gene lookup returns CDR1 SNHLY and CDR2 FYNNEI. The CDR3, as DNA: TGTGCCAGACAATCCGGACAGGGGTCCTACGAGCAGTACTTC. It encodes CARQSGQGSYEQYF.

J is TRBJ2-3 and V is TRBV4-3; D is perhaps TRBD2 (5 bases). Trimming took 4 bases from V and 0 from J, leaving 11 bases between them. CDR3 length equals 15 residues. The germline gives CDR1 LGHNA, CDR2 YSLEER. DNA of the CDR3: TGCGCCAGCAGCCGGATAGCGTCTAGCACAGATACGCAGTATTTT. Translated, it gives CASSRIASSTDTQYF.

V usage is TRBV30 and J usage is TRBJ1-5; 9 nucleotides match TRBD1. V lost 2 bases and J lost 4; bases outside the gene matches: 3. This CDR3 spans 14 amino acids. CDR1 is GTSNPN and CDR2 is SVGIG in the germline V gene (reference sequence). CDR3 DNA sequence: TGTGCCTGGAGTCACGGACAGGGGAATCAGCCCCAGCATTTT. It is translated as CAWSHGQGNQPQHF.

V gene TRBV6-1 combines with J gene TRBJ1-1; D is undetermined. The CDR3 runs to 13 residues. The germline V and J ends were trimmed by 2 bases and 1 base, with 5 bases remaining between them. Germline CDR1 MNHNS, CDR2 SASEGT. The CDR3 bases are TGTGCCAGCAGTGAACACAAGAACACTGAAGCTTTCTTT. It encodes CASSEHKNTEAFF.

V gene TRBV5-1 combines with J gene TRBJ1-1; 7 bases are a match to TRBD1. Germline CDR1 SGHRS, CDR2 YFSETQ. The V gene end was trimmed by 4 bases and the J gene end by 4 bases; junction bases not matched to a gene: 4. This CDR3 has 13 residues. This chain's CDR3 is CASSEGDSTEAFF. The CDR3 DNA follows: TGCGCCAGCAGCGAAGGGGACAGCACTGAAGCTTTCTTT.

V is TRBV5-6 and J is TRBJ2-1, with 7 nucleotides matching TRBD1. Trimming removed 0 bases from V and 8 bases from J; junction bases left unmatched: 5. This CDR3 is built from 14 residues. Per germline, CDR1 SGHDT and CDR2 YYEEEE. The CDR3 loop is CASSLGQGFHEQFF. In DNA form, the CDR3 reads TGTGCCAGCAGCTTGGGACAGGGTTTCCATGAGCAGTTCTTC.